Each of the 24 T cell receptor beta chains below was sequenced from the same sample in a study of metastatic and nonmetastatic thyroid tumors. Thyroid surgery was preceded by no treatment in any patient. TCRdb re-called the PCR reads through MiXCR. This table holds 5,000 to 7,000 clones, 32% found once. Source material: tumor tissue. These receptors were obtained from a female donor with papillary thyroid cancer or a benign thyroid nodule (not recorded which). Some clones in this sample may be carry-over from other donors' samples.

V gene TRBV11-2 combines with J gene TRBJ2-1; D is unresolved. The CDR3 loop spans 15 amino acids. The germline V and J ends were trimmed by 1 base and 0 bases, with 7 bases remaining between them. CDR1 SGHAT and CDR2 FQNNGV come from the germline V gene. The CDR3 DNA is TGTGCCAGCAGCTTAGGTGAAGCCTCCTACAATGAGCAGTTCTTC. Translation gives CASSLGEASYNEQFF.

J is TRBJ2-7 and V is TRBV18; D uncertain. The V and J ends lost 0 bases and 5 bases respectively, with 8 bases between them. This CDR3 is built from 13 residues. Per the germline V gene, CDR1 is KGHSH and CDR2 is LQKENI. CDR3 residues: CASSPPKGHEQYF. The CDR3 nucleotides are TGTGCCAGCTCACCACCTAAAGGCCACGAGCAGTACTTC.

The gene calls are TRBV6-4 and TRBJ2-3; TRBD2 matches at 7 bases. The CDR3 loop spans 15 amino acids. After removal of 6 bases from V and 6 bases from J, the junction contained 12 bases not matched to a gene. Germline values: CDR1 MRHNA, CDR2 SNTAGT. The CDR3 here is CASSRAGSGADTQYF. The CDR3, as DNA: TGTGCCAGCAGCAGAGCGGGAAGTGGAGCTGATACGCAGTATTTT.

This chain joins TRBV14 and TRBJ2-1, with 9 positions matching TRBD2. The CDR3 has 17 amino acids. The germline gives CDR1 SGHDN, CDR2 FVKESK. J was trimmed by 4 bases and V by 4 bases; bases with no gene match: 11. This CDR3 is CASSPSASAGGYNEQFF. CDR3 DNA sequence: TGTGCCAGCAGCCCCTCAGCCTCAGCGGGAGGATACAATGAGCAGTTCTTC.

V and J are TRBV12-3 or TRBV12-4 and TRBJ2-7; D ambiguous. The CDR3 is 11 amino acids. Trimming left V 3 bases short and J 5 bases short, with 5 bases between. CDR3 nucleotide sequence: TGTGCCAGCAGTTTTTTGGACGAGCAGTACTTC. It encodes CASSFLDEQYF.

This chain joins TRBV7-8 and TRBJ1-1; unclear D gene. Trimming took 4 bases from V and 4 from J, leaving 19 bases between them. This CDR3 comprises 16 residues. Germline V gene data show CDR1 as SGHVS and CDR2 as FQNEAQ. CDR3 amino acids: CASSSYVREVGTEAFF. The CDR3, as DNA: TGTGCCAGCAGCTCGTACGTGAGGGAGGTCGGCACTGAAGCTTTCTTT.

CDR3 DNA: TGCGCCAGCAGCCAAGATGCCGGGACAGGGGGCTACAATGAGCAGTTCTTC. It specifies CASSQDAGTGGYNEQFF. V is TRBV4-3 and J is TRBJ2-1; 11 nucleotides align to TRBD1. This CDR3 spans 17 amino acids. In germline, CDR1 is LGHNA, CDR2 YSLEER. The V segment lost 0 bases and the J segment 3 bases; nucleotides outside the gene matches: 4.

The chain carries TRBV20-1 and TRBJ1-5; TRBD1 matches 9 bases. CDR1 is DFQATT and CDR2 is SNEGSKA in the germline V gene (reference sequence). The V and J ends lost 1 base and 0 bases, in that order; junction bases with no gene match: 10. This CDR3 is built from 18 residues. The CDR3 region is CSARGGQGFSYSNQPQHF. CDR3 DNA sequence: TGCAGTGCTAGAGGCGGACAGGGGTTTTCCTATAGCAATCAGCCCCAGCATTTT.

At least ten counts were recorded for this clone. The chain has TRBV7-8 and TRBJ2-3, with 8 bases that match TRBD1. The V gene end was trimmed by 5 bases and the J gene end by 3 bases; junction bases not matched to a gene: 4. The CDR3 consists of 14 residues. CDR1 and CDR2 from the germline V gene are SGHVS and FQNEAQ. The DNA for the CDR3 is TGTGCCAGCAGCCGGACAGGGTTTACAGATACGCAGTATTTT. This sequence encodes CASSRTGFTDTQYF.

In its sample, this clone ranks as medium-sized. V usage is TRBV28 and J usage is TRBJ1-6; 9 nucleotides line up with TRBD1. The length of the CDR3 is 13 residues. Germline loops: CDR1 MDHEN, CDR2 SYDVKM. With V trimmed by 7 bases and J by 11 bases, 6 bases remained unmatched. As DNA, the CDR3 is TGTGCCAGCAATACAGGGGGCACAGCACCCCTCCACTTT. It is translated as CASNTGGTAPLHF. The full variable domain, its missing parts supplied by reference TRBV28 and TRBJ1-6, is DVKVTQSSRYLVKRTGEKVFLECVQDMDHENMFWYRQDPGLGLRLIYFSYDVKMKEKGDIPEGYSVSREKKERFSLILESASTNQTSMYLCASNTGGTAPLHFGNGTRLTVT.

In its sample, this clone is medium-sized (0.01 to 0.1%). CDR3 loop: CSASQGGSRMADNQPQHF. CDR3 nucleotides: TGCAGTGCTTCCCAGGGAGGATCGCGGATGGCTGACAATCAGCCCCAGCATTTT. The chain is built from TRBV20-1 and TRBJ1-5; perhaps TRBD1 as D (5 bases). There are 18 residues in the CDR3. Germline V lookup: CDR1 DFQATT, CDR2 SNEGSKA (reference sequence). V gave up 5 bases and J gave up 3 bases, with 26 bases separating them.

This clone was recorded at least ten times. The rearrangement joins TRBV28 to TRBJ2-7; possibly TRBD1 for D (5 bases). This CDR3 has 13 amino acids. Trimming left V 7 bases short and J 8 bases short, with 18 bases between. CDR1 is MDHEN and CDR2 is SYDVKM in the germline V gene. The CDR3 nucleotides read TGTGCCAGCACCACACGGTGGCAGGGAAAGCAGTACTTC. It is translated as CASTTRWQGKQYF.

This clone appeared once. Germline and junction disagree at one end, which may indicate a read error. CDR3 in DNA: TGCAGTGCTAGCCCCATGGGCAATCAGCTCCAGCATTTT. It codes for CSASPMGNQLQHF. The chain combines TRBV20-1 with TRBJ1-5; D is undetermined. The V gene's germline CDR1 is DFQATT and CDR2 SNEGSKA (reference sequence). This CDR3 is built from 13 residues.

Of note for this clone: Germline and junction disagree at one end, which may indicate a read error. The chain joins TRBV7-8 to TRBJ1-3, with a possible D match to TRBD1 (5 bases). The V gene's germline CDR1 is SGHVS and CDR2 FQNEAQ. The CDR3 is made up of 14 amino acids. The CDR3: CASSLDSSGNTIYF. For the CDR3, the DNA is TGCGCCAGCAGCTTAGACAGCTCTGGAAACACCATATATTTT.

A few counts support this clone. The chain uses TRBV6-1 and TRBJ1-3, with D possibly TRBD1 on 5 matching bases. The CDR3 spans 17 residues. The V and J ends lost 0 bases and 4 bases respectively, with 16 bases between them. Germline V lookup: CDR1 MNHNS, CDR2 SASEGT. The CDR3 nucleotides read TGTGCCAGCAGTGAAGCGGGGGTAAAAGGGGCAGGAAACACCATATATTTT. It encodes CASSEAGVKGAGNTIYF.

In regard to this clone: At one end the junction does not follow the germline gene, possibly because of a read error. The rearrangement links TRBV9 to TRBJ2-3; possible D gene TRBD2, 5 bases. The germline CDR1 and CDR2 sequences are SGDLS and YYNGEE. CDR3 length: 17 amino acids. Here the CDR3 reads CASSVVPSSIGTDTHYF. CDR3 nucleotides: TGTGCCAGCAGCGTAGTCCCCTCTAGCATTGGCACAGATACGCATTATTTT.

This clone ranks as medium-sized. The V gene is TRBV3-1, the J gene TRBJ2-7; D is unresolved. V was clipped by 3 bases and J by 3 bases, with 6 bases between them. Germline assignment: CDR1 LGHDT and CDR2 YNNKEL (reference sequence). CDR3 length: 12 residues. CDR3 in amino acids: CASSHGVYEQYF. In nucleotides, the CDR3 is TGTGCCAGCAGCCACGGAGTCTACGAGCAGTACTTC.

The rearrangement uses TRBV5-1 and TRBJ2-7; the match to TRBD1 covers 7 bases. Germline CDR1 reads SGHRS; CDR2 reads YFSETQ. The CDR3 runs 16 residues. V shed 0 bases, J shed 0 bases, and the junction held 6 bases outside the gene matches. The CDR3 here is CASSLEGPGGSYEQYF. The CDR3 DNA follows: TGCGCCAGCAGCTTGGAGGGGCCAGGGGGCTCCTACGAGCAGTACTTC.

The sample holds a few counts of this clone. The chain employs TRBV3-1 and TRBJ2-1; a weak D match, TRBD2 (5 bases). Germline-derived CDR1 and CDR2 are LGHDT and YNNKEL (reference sequence). Trimming pared 0 bases from V and 0 bases from J, leaving 18 bases between. The CDR3 covers 19 residues. The CDR3 region has the DNA TGTGCCAGCAGCCAAGATCGTAGTGGGAGTTCGAGCTCCTACAATGAGCAGTTCTTC. Translating gives CASSQDRSGSSSSYNEQFF.

In this sample, this clone is medium-sized. V gene TRBV20-1 combines with J gene TRBJ2-7, with D perhaps matching TRBD2 (7 bases). The V and J ends lost 6 bases and 5 bases respectively, with 14 bases between them. This CDR3 is built from 12 residues. Germline V gene data show CDR1 as DFQATT and CDR2 as SNEGSKA (reference sequence). CDR3 coding DNA: TGCAGTGCCGTAGGGGGGGTCCACGAGCAGTACTTC. Translating it yields CSAVGGVHEQYF.

This clone was picked up a small number of times. A much bigger clone sits one base away, suggesting this may be a read error. This same CDR3 is encoded by further DNA sequences in the sample. The rearrangement links TRBV5-5 to TRBJ2-5, with 13 bases that match TRBD2. The CDR3 spans 16 residues. Germline CDR1 SGHKS, CDR2 YYEKEE (reference sequence). CDR3 nucleotide sequence: TGTGCCAGCAGCTCCGGACTAGCGGGGGTCCAAGAGACCCAGTACTTT. It translates to CASSSGLAGVQETQYF. Together with reference TRBV5-5 and TRBJ2-5, the CDR3 gives the full variable domain: DAGVTQSPTHLIKTRGQQVTLRCSPISGHKSVSWYQQVLGQGPQFIFQYYEKEERGRGNFPDRFSARQFPNYSSELNVNALLLGDSALYLCASSSGLAGVQETQYFGPGTRLLVL.

The genes are TRBV7-3 and TRBJ2-1, with TRBD2 identical over 10 bases. V dropped 2 bases and J dropped 7; count of bases not matched to a gene: 5. The CDR3 runs to 15 residues. Germline assignment: CDR1 SGHTA and CDR2 FQGTGA. The CDR3 DNA reads TGTGCCAGCAGCTTACTAGCGGGAGATGGAAATGAGCAGTTCTTC. Encoded protein: CASSLLAGDGNEQFF.

V is TRBV20-1 and J is TRBJ2-7; no clear D. Germline loops: CDR1 DFQATT, CDR2 SNEGSKA (reference sequence). V was shortened by 1 base and J by 3 bases, with 19 bases between the two germline ends. There are 16 residues in the CDR3. The CDR3, as DNA: TGCAGTGCTAGAGGAGAAGAAGGGTCGGATTACTACGAGCAGTACTTC. It yields the protein CSARGEEGSDYYEQYF.

V gene TRBV6-1 combines with J gene TRBJ2-2; perhaps TRBD2 as D (5 bases). CDR3 size: 16 residues. Trimming stripped 6 bases from V and 0 bases from J, with 14 bases between. Germline values: CDR1 MNHNS, CDR2 SASEGT. CDR3 DNA sequence: TGTGCCAGCAGCCTACAGACTATCTCGAACACCGGGGAGCTGTTTTTT. This sequence encodes CASSLQTISNTGELFF.